Ten or more counts support the clone carrying this T cell receptor beta chain. Time point denoted: newly diagnosed GD, antithyroid drugs for less than 3 months. Making the TCR library involved RNA that had been extracted from PBMCs. Deletions cut 0 bases from V and 6 bases from J, with 13 bases between. CDR1 and CDR2 from the germline V gene are SGHRS and YFSETQ. The CDR3 has 14 amino acids. The sample comes from a study of regulatory T cells in long-lasting Graves disease. In building TCR beta libraries, iRepertoire HTBI primers were used together with Arm-PCR of CDR3 regions. TCRdb re-derived calls from the multiplex PCR reads in MiXCR, one entry per CDR3 protein. The data contain 450,000 to 500,000 distinct CDR3 sequences, 16% of them singletons. The sample also formed part of further work on T cells in Graves' hyperthyroidism and ophthalmopathy.

V and J are TRBV5-1 and TRBJ2-7; D is possibly TRBD2 (5 bases). Specimen: peripheral blood mononuclear cells (PBMCs), collected at new diagnosis, from a patient treated with antithyroid drugs. The receptor was derived from a man in his forties or fifties with Graves disease. CDR3 DNA: TGCGCCAGCAGCTTGGCGGCGGGTGGCGGCGAGCAGTACTTC. Amino acids: CASSLAAGGGEQYF.